This TCR beta chain emerged from a study of Ad26.COV2.S vaccination and SARS-CoV-2 variants. The protocol was immunoSEQ multiplex PCR, while the TCRdb copy is restricted to in-frame clones and leaves out a portion. The sample holds about 500,000 clones, 70% to 90% seen once. CDR1 is LGHDT, CDR2 YNNKEL, per germline (reference sequence). The CDR3 loop spans 13 amino acids. The V end was cut by 0 bases, the J end by 5 bases, with 7 bases between. As to treatment: 19 received Ad26.COV2.S at low or high dose, single or two shots; about 5 received placebo; per-sample allocation not given. Samples analyzed were those drawn on day 63 after the first vaccine or placebo injection.

The sample consisted of peripheral blood, taken in a trial of Ad26.COV2.S vaccine versus placebo. The source is a person between 18 and 59 years old who received the Ad26.COV2.S COVID-19 vaccine or a placebo. The chain is built from TRBV3-1 (or the pseudogene TRBV3-2) and TRBJ1-1; D ambiguous. This CDR3 reads CASSQERGTEAFF. The CDR3 nucleotides are TGTGCCAGCAGCCAAGAACGAGGAACTGAAGCTTTCTTT.